The sequence of this TCR beta chain was determined in a study of shared clonotypes between healthy human individuals. Whole-study findings and limits: Relative to their counterparts shared across all four donors, non-shared clonotypes exhibited diminished generation probabilities. Of the naive CD4 clonotypes, roughly 5% were shared across several donors.

Repertoires were generated with immunoSEQ multiplex PCR, while TCRdb's copy carries only in-frame clones and drops some. Here the sample spans approximately 1,500,000 clones, approximately 96% being singletons. Germline V gene lookup returns CDR1 LNHDA and CDR2 SQIVND (reference sequence). Trimming shortened V by 5 bases and J by 5 bases, and 12 bases separated the two germline ends. This CDR3 has 13 amino acids. About this clone: Its antigen remains unidentified.

The sample consisted of naive CD4+ T cells sorted from blood. The subset was: CD45RA+ positively selected. This TCR derives from a man under 40 in good health. The chain couples TRBV19 to TRBJ2-5; either TRBD1 or TRBD2 may fit D (5 bases each). The CDR3 region is CASSLGVEETQYF. CDR3 in DNA: TGTGCCAGTAGTTTGGGGGTGGAGGAGACCCAGTACTTC. Full variable domain (rest looked up from reference TRBV19 and TRBJ2-5): DGGITQSPKYLFRKEGQNVTLSCEQNLNHDAMYWYRQDPGQGLRLIYYSQIVNDFQKGDIAEGYSVSREKKESFPLTVTSAQKNPTAFYLCASSLGVEETQYFGPGTRLLVL.